This entry features one T cell receptor (beta chain) sequence. The antigen remains undetermined. The V end was cut by 3 bases, the J end by 8 bases, with 14 bases between. The CDR3 runs 14 residues. Germline values: CDR1 WNHNN, CDR2 SYGVQD (reference sequence). There were TCR beta CDR3 regions amplified from RNA transcripts. Researchers ran a first-round RT-PCR on the TCR CDR3 using the HTBI primer set. TCRdb called the multiplex PCR reads again in MiXCR, with one record for every CDR3 protein. The sample lists approximately 690,000 distinct CDR3 sequences, more than 20% occurring once. This sample is drawn from a study of T cells in Graves' hyperthyroidism and ophthalmopathy. Patients affected by ophthalmopathy presented a Clinical Activity Score of at least 3, a NOSPECS grade of at least 4, and disease duration below 3 months. Regarding the study as a whole: Blood shared most expanded thyroid clonotypes above 0.001.

Input material: blood. V usage is TRBV10-1 and J usage is TRBJ2-1, with D unresolved. The clonotype comes from a man aged 25 to 45 with Graves' ophthalmopathy. For the CDR3, the DNA is TGCGCCAGCAGTGACCCGTACAAGGTCGATGAGCAGTTCTTC. This codes for CASSDPYKVDEQFF.